This TCR beta chain comes out of a study of regulatory T cells in long-lasting Graves disease. Findings and caveats of the study: With a small sample size, accuracy may have been reduced.

The CDR3 length is 17 residues. Per germline, CDR1 KGHDR and CDR2 SFDVKD. Trimming at V came to 5 bases and at J to 1 base, leaving 12 bases not matched to a gene. Time point reported: persistent/refractory GD, antithyroid drugs over 5 years with positive TRAb. PBMC-derived RNA was used for the TCR library. On this clonotype itself: Its target is unknown.

Investigators prepared the TCR beta libraries by applying iRepertoire HTBI primers and Arm-PCR of CDR3 regions. MiXCR was run by TCRdb on the multiplex PCR reads, yielding one entry per CDR3 protein. Of fewer than 400,000 distinct CDR3 sequences listed, around a fifth were seen once; the top ten hold approximately 31%. This clonotype was sampled from a female donor with Graves disease. Sequenced here: peripheral blood mononuclear cells (PBMCs), sampled when the disease was refractory, from a patient treated with antithyroid drugs. This chain links TRBV24-1 with TRBJ1-1; 7 bases are shared with TRBD1. The CDR3 nucleotides are TGTGCCACCAGTGCCCGAGGCACAGGGGAGGCGAACACTGAAGCTTTCTTT. It codes for CATSARGTGEANTEAFF.